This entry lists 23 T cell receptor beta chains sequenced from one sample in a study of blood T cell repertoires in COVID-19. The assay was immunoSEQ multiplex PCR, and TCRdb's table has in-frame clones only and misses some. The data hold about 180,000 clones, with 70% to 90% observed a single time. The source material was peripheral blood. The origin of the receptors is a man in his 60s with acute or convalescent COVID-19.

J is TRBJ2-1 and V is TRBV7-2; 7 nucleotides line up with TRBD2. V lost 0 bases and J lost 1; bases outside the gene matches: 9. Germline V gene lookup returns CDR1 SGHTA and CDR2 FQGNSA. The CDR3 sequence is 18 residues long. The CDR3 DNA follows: TGTGCCAGCAGCTTAGCGGCTCTGCTAGCGGCATCCTACAATGAGCAGTTCTTC. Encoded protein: CASSLAALLAASYNEQFF.

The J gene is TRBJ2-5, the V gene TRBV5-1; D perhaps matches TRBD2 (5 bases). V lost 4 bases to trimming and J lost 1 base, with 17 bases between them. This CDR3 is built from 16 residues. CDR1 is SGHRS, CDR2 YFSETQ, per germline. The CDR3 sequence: CASSLPPTRGQETQYF. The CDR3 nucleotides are TGCGCCAGCAGCCTCCCGCCCACCCGGGGCCAAGAGACCCAGTACTTC.

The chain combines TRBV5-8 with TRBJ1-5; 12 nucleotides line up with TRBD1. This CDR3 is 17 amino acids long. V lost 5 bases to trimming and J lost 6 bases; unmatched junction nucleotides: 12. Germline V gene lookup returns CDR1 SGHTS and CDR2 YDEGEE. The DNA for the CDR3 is TGTGCCAGCAGTACCGGGACAGGGGGCGTTTATGTTCAGCCCCAGCATTTT. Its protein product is CASSTGTGGVYVQPQHF.

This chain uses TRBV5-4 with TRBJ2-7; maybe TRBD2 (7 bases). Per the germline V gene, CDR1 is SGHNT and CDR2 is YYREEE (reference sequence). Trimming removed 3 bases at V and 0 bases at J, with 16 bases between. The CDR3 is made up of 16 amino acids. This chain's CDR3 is CASSWGGRLGSYEQYF. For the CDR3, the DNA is TGTGCCAGCAGCTGGGGGGGGCGGTTGGGCTCCTACGAGCAGTACTTC. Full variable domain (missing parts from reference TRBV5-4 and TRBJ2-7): ETGVTQSPTHLIKTRGQQVTLRCSSQSGHNTVSWYQQALGQGPQFIFQYYREEENGRGNFPPRFSGLQFPNYSSELNVNALELDDSALYLCASSWGGRLGSYEQYFGPGTRLTVT.

The CDR3 is CASSLKHRENTGELFF. DNA of the CDR3: TGTGCCAGCAGTTTAAAACATCGGGAGAACACCGGGGAGCTGTTTTTT. The J gene is TRBJ2-2, the V gene TRBV13; maybe TRBD2 (5 bases). The CDR3 totals 16 residues. The germline V gene encodes CDR1 PRHDT and CDR2 FYEKMQ (reference sequence). Trimming took 6 bases from V and 1 from J, leaving 15 bases between them.

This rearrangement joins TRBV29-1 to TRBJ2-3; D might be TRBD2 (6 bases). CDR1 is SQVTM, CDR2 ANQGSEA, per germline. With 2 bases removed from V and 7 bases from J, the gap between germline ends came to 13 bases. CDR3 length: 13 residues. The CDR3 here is CSVEWGLRNTQYF. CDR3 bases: TGCAGCGTTGAATGGGGACTGCGAAATACGCAGTATTTT.

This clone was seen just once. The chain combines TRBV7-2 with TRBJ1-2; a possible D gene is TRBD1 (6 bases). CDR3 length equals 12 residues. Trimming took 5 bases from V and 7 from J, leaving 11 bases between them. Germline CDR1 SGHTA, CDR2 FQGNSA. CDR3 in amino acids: CASSARQAGYTF. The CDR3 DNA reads TGTGCCAGCAGCGCGAGACAGGCTGGCTACACCTTC.

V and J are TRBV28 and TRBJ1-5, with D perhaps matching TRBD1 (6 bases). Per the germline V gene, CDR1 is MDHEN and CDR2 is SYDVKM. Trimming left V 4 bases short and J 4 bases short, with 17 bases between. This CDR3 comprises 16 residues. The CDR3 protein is CASSYSGTRRNQPQHF. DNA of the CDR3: TGTGCCAGCAGTTATAGTGGGACAAGAAGAAATCAGCCCCAGCATTTT.

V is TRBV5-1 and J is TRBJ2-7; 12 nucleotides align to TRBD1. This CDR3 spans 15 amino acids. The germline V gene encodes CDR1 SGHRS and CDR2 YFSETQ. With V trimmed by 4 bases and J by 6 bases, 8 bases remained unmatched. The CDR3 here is CASSLTGTGGLEQYF. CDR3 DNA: TGCGCCAGCAGCCTAACCGGGACAGGGGGCCTCGAGCAGTACTTC.

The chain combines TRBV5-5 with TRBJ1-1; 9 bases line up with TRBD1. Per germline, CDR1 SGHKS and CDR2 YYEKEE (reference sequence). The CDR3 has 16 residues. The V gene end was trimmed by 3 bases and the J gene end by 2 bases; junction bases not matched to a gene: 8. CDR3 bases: TGTGCCAGCAGCTCGGGCAGGACAGGGGCAAACACTGAAGCTTTCTTT. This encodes CASSSGRTGANTEAFF.

CDR3 protein: CASSHQGAQNTEAFF. The CDR3 nucleotides are TGCGCCAGCAGCCATCAGGGGGCGCAGAACACTGAAGCTTTCTTT. This chain connects TRBV5-1 to TRBJ1-1; 8 bases match TRBD1. V lost 4 bases to trimming and J lost 1 base; unmatched junction nucleotides: 6. Germline CDR1 and CDR2: SGHRS and YFSETQ. The CDR3 is 15 amino acids.

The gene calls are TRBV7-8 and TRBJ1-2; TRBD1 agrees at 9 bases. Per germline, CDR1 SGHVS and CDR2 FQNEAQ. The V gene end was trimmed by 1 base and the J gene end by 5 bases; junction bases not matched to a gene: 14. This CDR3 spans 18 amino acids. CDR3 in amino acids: CASSLGGTGSFRRYGYTF. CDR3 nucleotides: TGTGCCAGCAGCTTAGGGGGGACAGGGTCCTTTCGGAGGTATGGCTACACCTTC.

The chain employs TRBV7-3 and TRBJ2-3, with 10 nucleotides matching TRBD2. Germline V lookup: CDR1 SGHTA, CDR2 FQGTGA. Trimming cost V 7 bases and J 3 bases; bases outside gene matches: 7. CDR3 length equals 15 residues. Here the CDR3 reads CASTASGSPTDTQYF. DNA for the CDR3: TGTGCCAGCACCGCTAGCGGGAGTCCAACAGATACGCAGTATTTT.

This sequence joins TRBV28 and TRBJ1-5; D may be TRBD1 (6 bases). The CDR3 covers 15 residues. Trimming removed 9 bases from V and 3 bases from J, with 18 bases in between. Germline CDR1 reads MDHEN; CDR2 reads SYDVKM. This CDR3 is CASVKRTADNQPQHF. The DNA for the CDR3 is TGTGCCAGTGTTAAACGGACAGCCGACAATCAGCCCCAGCATTTT.

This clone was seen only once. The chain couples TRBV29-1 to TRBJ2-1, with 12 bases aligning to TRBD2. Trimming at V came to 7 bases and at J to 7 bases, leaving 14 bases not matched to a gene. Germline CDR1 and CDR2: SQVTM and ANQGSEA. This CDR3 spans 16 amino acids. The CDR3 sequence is CSAQLYSGLAGNEQFF. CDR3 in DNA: TGCAGCGCACAACTTTACAGCGGACTAGCGGGGAATGAGCAGTTCTTC.

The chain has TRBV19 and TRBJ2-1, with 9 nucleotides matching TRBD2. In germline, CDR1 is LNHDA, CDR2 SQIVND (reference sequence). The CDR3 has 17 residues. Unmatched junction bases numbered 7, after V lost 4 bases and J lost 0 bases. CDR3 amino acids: CASSTSSGKSSYNEQFF. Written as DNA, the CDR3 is TGTGCCAGTAGTACCTCTAGCGGGAAGAGCTCCTACAATGAGCAGTTCTTC.

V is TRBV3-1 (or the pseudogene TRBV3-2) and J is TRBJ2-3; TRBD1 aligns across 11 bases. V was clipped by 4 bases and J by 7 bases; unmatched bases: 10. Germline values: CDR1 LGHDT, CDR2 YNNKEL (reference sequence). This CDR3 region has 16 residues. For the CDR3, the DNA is TGTGCCAGCAGCCCGACACAAGGACAGGGGGCGTATACGCAGTATTTT. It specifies CASSPTQGQGAYTQYF.

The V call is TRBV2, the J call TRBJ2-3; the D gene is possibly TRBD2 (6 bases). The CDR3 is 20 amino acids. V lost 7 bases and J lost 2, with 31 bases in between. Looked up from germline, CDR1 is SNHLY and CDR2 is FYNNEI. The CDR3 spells CASKDPSWGGPKPYTDTQYF. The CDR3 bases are TGTGCCAGCAAAGACCCGTCTTGGGGAGGCCCGAAACCTTACACAGATACGCAGTATTTT.

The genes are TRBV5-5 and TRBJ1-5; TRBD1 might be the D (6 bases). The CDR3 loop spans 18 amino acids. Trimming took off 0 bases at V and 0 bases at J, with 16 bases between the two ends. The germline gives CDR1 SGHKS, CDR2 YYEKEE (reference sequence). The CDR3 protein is CASSLVAGVTGSNQPQHF. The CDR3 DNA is TGTGCCAGCAGCTTGGTGGCAGGGGTTACGGGTAGCAATCAGCCCCAGCATTTT.

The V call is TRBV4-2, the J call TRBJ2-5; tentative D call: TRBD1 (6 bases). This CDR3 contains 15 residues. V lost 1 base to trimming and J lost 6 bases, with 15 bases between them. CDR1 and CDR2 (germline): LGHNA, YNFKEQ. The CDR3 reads CASSQVSQGSKTQYF. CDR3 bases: TGTGCCAGCAGCCAAGTCTCCCAGGGGTCGAAGACCCAGTACTTC.

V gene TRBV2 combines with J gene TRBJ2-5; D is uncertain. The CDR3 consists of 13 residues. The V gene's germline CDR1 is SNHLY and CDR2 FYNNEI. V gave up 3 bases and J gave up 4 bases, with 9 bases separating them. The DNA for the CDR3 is TGTGCCAGCAGTGAGGAGTACGGAGAGACCCAGTACTTC. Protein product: CASSEEYGETQYF.

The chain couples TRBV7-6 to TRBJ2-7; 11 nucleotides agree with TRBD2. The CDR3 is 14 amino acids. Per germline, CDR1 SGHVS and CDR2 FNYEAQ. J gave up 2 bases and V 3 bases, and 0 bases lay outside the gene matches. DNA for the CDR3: TGTGCCAGCAGCTTGGGACTAGCGGCCTACGAGCAGTACTTC. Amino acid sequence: CASSLGLAAYEQYF.

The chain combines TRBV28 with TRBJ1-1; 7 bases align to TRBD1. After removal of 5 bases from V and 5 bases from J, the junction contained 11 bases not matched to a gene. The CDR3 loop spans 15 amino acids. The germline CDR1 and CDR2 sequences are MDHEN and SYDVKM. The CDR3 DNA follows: TGTGCCAGCAGTACTTCAGGGGGGAGTAGTACTGAAGCTTTCTTT. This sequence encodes CASSTSGGSSTEAFF.